The next 8 T cell receptor beta chains were all read from a single sample in a study of cytomegalovirus exposure and HLA in healthy donors. In the PCR, 60 Vbeta and 13 Jbeta primers were used. Assay: immunoSEQ multiplex PCR; the TCRdb copy retains only in-frame clones and omits some. This sample has more than 85,000 clones; roughly 13% occur once, and the top ten carry about 16%. Input material: PBMCs. These receptors were obtained from a man aged 40-49 years in good health and CMV-seropositive.

This clone was counted ten times or more. The chain recombines TRBV4-3 with TRBJ2-2; 7 nucleotides agree with TRBD1. The CDR3 sequence is 16 residues long. V shed 6 bases and J 0 bases; nucleotides not matched to a gene: 7. CDR1 and CDR2 from the germline V gene are LGHNA and YSLEER. CDR3 sequence (DNA): TGCGCCAGCAGTGCAGACAGGGCGTCGAACACCGGGGAGCTGTTTTTT. The encoded protein is CASSADRASNTGELFF.

The chain carries TRBV28 and TRBJ2-7; 7 positions match TRBD1. J was trimmed by 3 bases and V by 3 bases; bases with no gene match: 8. Looked up from germline, CDR1 is MDHEN and CDR2 is SYDVKM. The CDR3 runs to 15 residues. The CDR3 DNA reads as TGTGCCAGCAGTTTTGTACAGGGGACGGACTACGAGCAGTACTTC. It codes for CASSFVQGTDYEQYF.

This clone turned up a few times. The rearrangement uses TRBV19 and TRBJ2-1, with 10 bases matching TRBD2. Losses at the gene ends were 7 bases for V and 2 bases for J; bases not matched to a gene: 14. Germline V CDR1 and CDR2: LNHDA, SQIVND (reference sequence). The CDR3 sequence is 18 residues long. The chain's CDR3 is CASTGSGLAGETYNEQFF. In DNA, the CDR3 is TGTGCCAGTACCGGGTCGGGTCTAGCGGGAGAAACCTACAATGAGCAGTTCTTC.

V usage is TRBV6-1 and J usage is TRBJ1-5; D gene unclear. Germline CDR1 reads MNHNS; CDR2 reads SASEGT. The CDR3 is made up of 13 amino acids. CDR3: CGRSDNSNQPQHF. The CDR3 nucleotides are TGTGGCAGAAGTGATAATAGCAATCAGCCCCAGCATTTT.

The table lists this clone with a few counts. V gene TRBV2 combines with J gene TRBJ1-2; maybe TRBD1 (5 bases). Germline CDR1 SNHLY, CDR2 FYNNEI. V lost 2 bases, J lost 3 bases, and 13 bases lay in between. There are 15 residues in the CDR3. In DNA form, the CDR3 reads TGTGCCAGCAGTGAATCGGCAGGCAGGGACTATGGCTACACCTTC. Translated, it gives CASSESAGRDYGYTF.

The chain links TRBV5-1 to TRBJ2-2, with TRBD1 matching over 9 bases. CDR3 length: 14 residues. V was clipped by 6 bases and J by 5 bases; unmatched bases: 5. The germline CDR1 and CDR2 sequences are SGHRS and YFSETQ. CDR3 sequence: CASTGQGFTGELFF. The DNA of the CDR3 is TGCGCCAGCACCGGACAGGGGTTTACCGGGGAGCTGTTTTTT. Combining the CDR3 with reference TRBV5-1 and TRBJ2-2 gives the whole variable domain KAGVTQTPRYLIKTRGQQVTLSCSPISGHRSVSWYQQTPGQGLQFLFEYFSETQRNKGNFPGRFSGRQFSNSRSEMNVSTLELGDSALYLCASTGQGFTGELFFGEGSRLTVL.

CDR3 DNA: TGTGCCAGCAGCTTAAGGGGTGGAGGCGGGAGGGCCTCCGGGGAGCTGTTTTTT. Protein sequence: CASSLRGGGGRASGELFF. V gene TRBV7-8 combines with J gene TRBJ2-2; 9 positions agree with TRBD2. Germline-derived CDR1 and CDR2 are SGHVS and FQNEAQ. CDR3 length: 18 amino acids. V shed 2 bases, J shed 6 bases, and the junction held 13 bases outside the gene matches. Supplemented by reference TRBV7-8 and TRBJ2-2, the full variable domain reads GAGVSQSPRYKVAKRGQDVALRCDPISGHVSLFWYQQALGQGPEFLTYFQNEAQLDKSGLPSDRFFAERPEGSVSTLKIQRTQQEDSAVYLCASSLRGGGGRASGELFFGEGSRLTVL.

This clone came up a few times. V gene TRBV11-2 combines with J gene TRBJ1-3, with D maybe TRBD1 (6 bases). Looked up from germline, CDR1 is SGHAT and CDR2 is FQNNGV. Deletions cut 4 bases from V and 8 bases from J, with 18 bases between. CDR3 size: 15 residues. CDR3 amino acids: CASSSRAGEFDTIYF. As DNA, the CDR3 is TGTGCCAGCAGCTCCCGGGCAGGGGAGTTTGACACCATATATTTT.